This passage covers 20 T cell receptor beta chains from one sample sequenced in a study of cytomegalovirus exposure and HLA in healthy donors. The PCR had 60 Vbeta and 13 Jbeta primers. Here immunoSEQ multiplex PCR was the method, and the copy in TCRdb shows in-frame clones only, minus some. The table has about 62,000 clones, approximately 75% seen once. Sample: PBMCs. These receptors all come from a man aged 55 to 70 in good health and CMV-seropositive.

The chain couples TRBV5-6 to TRBJ2-5, with 10 bases matching TRBD2. With V trimmed by 2 bases and J by 2 bases, 6 bases remained unmatched. Looked up from germline, CDR1 is SGHDT and CDR2 is YYEEEE. The length of the CDR3 is 16 residues. The CDR3 DNA sequence: TGTGCCAGCAGCTTAGTCTGGACTAGCGGACAAGAGACCCAGTACTTC. Its translation: CASSLVWTSGQETQYF.

The chain carries TRBV5-4 and TRBJ2-3; perhaps TRBD1 as D (6 bases). The CDR3 sequence is 19 residues long. Per germline, CDR1 SGHNT and CDR2 YYREEE (reference sequence). V lost 0 bases to trimming and J lost 4 bases, with 24 bases between them. CDR3 sequence reads: CASSLVSLDRIEESDTQYF. CDR3 sequence (DNA): TGTGCCAGCAGCTTGGTGAGCCTTGACAGGATTGAAGAGTCAGATACGCAGTATTTT.

The genes are TRBV2 and TRBJ2-3; 11 positions match TRBD2. The CDR3 is made up of 18 amino acids. Germline assignment: CDR1 SNHLY and CDR2 FYNNEI. V gave up 5 bases and J gave up 0 bases; unmatched junction bases: 10. CDR3 bases: TGTGCCAGCAGTCCTACCCTCTCTAGCGGGGGGAGCACAGATACGCAGTATTTT. It is translated as CASSPTLSSGGSTDTQYF.

Only one count was recorded for this clone. The rearrangement links TRBV7-9 to TRBJ2-7; no clear D gene. The germline V gene has CDR1 SEHNR and CDR2 FQNEAQ (reference sequence). CDR3 size: 13 residues. Trimming removed 2 bases from V and 2 bases from J, with 7 bases in between. In DNA form, the CDR3 reads TGTGCCAGCAGCTTAAACAGTGCCTACGAGCAGTACTTC. This codes for CASSLNSAYEQYF.

The V and J genes are TRBV6-6 and TRBJ1-2; tentatively, D is TRBD1 (6 bases). Germline loops: CDR1 MNHNY, CDR2 SVGAGI (reference sequence). The V end lost 6 bases, the J end lost 4 bases, and 12 bases lay between the germline ends. This CDR3 has 13 amino acids. In DNA form, the CDR3 reads TGTGCCAGCAGACTATTGGACAGCTATGGCTACACCTTC. This codes for CASRLLDSYGYTF.

The V gene is TRBV6-5, the J gene TRBJ2-6; D remains ambiguous. This CDR3 has 15 residues. With 0 bases removed from V and 0 bases from J, the gap between germline ends came to 3 bases. Looked up from germline, CDR1 is MNHEY and CDR2 is SVGAGI. This chain's CDR3 is CASSYSLSGANVLTF. For the CDR3, the DNA is TGTGCCAGCAGTTACTCTCTCTCTGGGGCCAACGTCCTGACTTTC.

The V call is TRBV4-2, the J call TRBJ2-7, with 13 positions matching TRBD2. The length of the CDR3 is 15 residues. From germline, CDR1 is LGHNA and CDR2 YNFKEQ. After removal of 1 base from V and 6 bases from J, the junction contained 3 bases not matched to a gene. CDR3 amino acids: CASSQGTSGSSEQYF. The CDR3 nucleotides are TGTGCCAGCAGCCAAGGGACTAGCGGGAGTTCCGAGCAGTACTTC.

The chain joins TRBV5-6 to TRBJ2-1, with a tentative D call TRBD2 (6 bases). The V gene's germline CDR1 is SGHDT and CDR2 YYEEEE. The CDR3 sequence is 14 residues long. Trimming left V 2 bases short and J 1 base short, with 7 bases between. The DNA for the CDR3 is TGTGCCAGCAGCTTCGGGAGTTCCTACAATGAGCAGTTCTTC. Its protein is CASSFGSSYNEQFF.

The chain uses TRBV10-3 and TRBJ2-7, with TRBD2 identical over 14 bases. The ends lost 6 bases at V and 4 bases at J; junction bases unmatched: 11. Germline V gene lookup returns CDR1 ENHRY and CDR2 SYGVKD. This CDR3 is 17 amino acids long. The CDR3 loop is CAISPGLAGAEKYEQYF. The CDR3 DNA sequence: TGTGCCATCAGCCCGGGACTAGCGGGAGCGGAAAAATACGAGCAGTACTTC.

The J gene is TRBJ2-1, the V gene TRBV2; no clear D. Germline V lookup: CDR1 SNHLY, CDR2 FYNNEI. The CDR3 totals 12 residues. V lost 6 bases and J 6 bases, leaving 9 bases between the germline ends. The CDR3 sequence is CASSALGNEQFF. CDR3 DNA: TGTGCCAGCAGCGCTCTAGGCAATGAGCAGTTCTTC.

In the case of this clone: At one end the junction does not follow the germline gene, possibly because of a read error. This chain links TRBV7-9 with TRBJ2-1, with TRBD2 identical over 10 bases. CDR1 SEHNR and CDR2 FQNEAQ come from the germline V gene (reference sequence). The CDR3 sequence is 16 residues long. The CDR3 is CSSSLEAGGSGIEQFF. CDR3 sequence (DNA): TGTTCCAGCAGCTTAGAAGCGGGAGGGTCCGGGATTGAGCAGTTCTTC.

This chain uses TRBV27 with TRBJ2-7, with 7 positions matching TRBD1. The CDR3 is 12 amino acids. CDR1 and CDR2 (germline): MNHEY, SMNVEV (reference sequence). V lost 5 bases to trimming and J lost 10 bases; unmatched junction nucleotides: 8. CDR3 region: CASSPRDRAQYF. CDR3 nucleotide sequence: TGTGCCAGCAGTCCCCGGGACAGAGCTCAGTACTTC.

The chain is built from TRBV19 and TRBJ1-5; 7 bases are shared with TRBD1. This CDR3 contains 15 residues. V was pared by 6 bases and J by 0 bases, with 5 bases of the junction left unmatched. Germline CDR1 and CDR2: LNHDA and SQIVND (reference sequence). The CDR3 loop reads CASRGTAYSNQPQHF. In nucleotides, the CDR3 is TGTGCCAGTAGGGGGACAGCCTATAGCAATCAGCCCCAGCATTTT.

The rearrangement uses TRBV4-2 and TRBJ2-7; a possible D gene is TRBD1 (5 bases). Germline V gene sequence: CDR1 LGHNA, CDR2 YNFKEQ. The CDR3 extends over 13 amino acids. Deletions cut 0 bases from V and 6 bases from J, with 9 bases between. CDR3 region: CASSQDGRAEQYF. CDR3 DNA sequence: TGTGCCAGCAGCCAAGACGGCAGGGCCGAGCAGTACTTC.

DNA of the CDR3: TGTGCCAGTAGTATCGGGACTCCGAACACTGAAGCTTTCTTT. It encodes CASSIGTPNTEAFF. The V gene is TRBV19, the J gene TRBJ1-1, with D possibly matching TRBD1 (5 bases). The CDR3 runs 14 residues. Germline-derived CDR1 and CDR2 are LNHDA and SQIVND (reference sequence). V was cut by 3 bases and J by 1 base, with 9 bases left in between.

The gene calls are TRBV6-5 and TRBJ1-3; D gene unclear. V shed 6 bases and J shed 1 base, with 7 bases lying between them. CDR3 length equals 13 residues. In germline, CDR1 is MNHEY, CDR2 SVGAGI. The CDR3 bases are TGTGCCAGCAGGTCGGGATCTGGAAACACCATATATTTT. It encodes CASRSGSGNTIYF.

V is TRBV10-2 and J is TRBJ2-4, with a tentative D call TRBD1 (5 bases). V lost 8 bases and J lost 2, with 13 bases in between. CDR3 length: 14 amino acids. Germline V gene lookup returns CDR1 WSHSY and CDR2 SAAADI. The CDR3 nucleotides are TGCGCCAGCCAGGGCGGAGTGTCCAAAAACATTCAGTACTTC. Residues: CASQGGVSKNIQYF.

The genes are TRBV6-1 and TRBJ2-7, with TRBD2 identical over 7 bases. The V gene's germline CDR1 is MNHNS and CDR2 SASEGT. The CDR3 sequence is 13 residues long. V was pared by 8 bases and J by 5 bases, with 9 bases of the junction left unmatched. CDR3 coding DNA: TGTGCCAGCGGACTTGGACTAGGGAACGAGCAGTACTTC. Protein sequence: CASGLGLGNEQYF.

This rearrangement joins TRBV5-6 to TRBJ1-2, with TRBD1 matching over 7 bases. This CDR3 region has 15 residues. Germline V CDR1 and CDR2: SGHDT, YYEEEE. Losses at the gene ends were 4 bases for V and 5 bases for J; bases not matched to a gene: 11. The CDR3 loop reads CASSRGQARVYGYTF. CDR3 bases: TGTGCCAGCAGCAGGGGGCAGGCAAGGGTGTATGGCTACACCTTC.

The J gene is TRBJ1-2, the V gene TRBV4-1, with 8 bases identical to TRBD1. Germline V gives CDR1 MGHRA, CDR2 YSYEKL. This CDR3 has 13 residues. Unmatched junction bases numbered 4, after V lost 2 bases and J lost 8 bases. The CDR3 region is CASSQQGAQGYTF. The CDR3 coding sequence is TGCGCCAGCAGCCAACAGGGGGCTCAAGGCTACACCTTC.